A selection of T cell receptor beta chains follows, all from one sample in a study of blood T cell repertoires in COVID-19. The repertoire was sequenced with immunoSEQ multiplex PCR; TCRdb's copy has only in-frame clones and lacks some. The sample lists about 250,000 clones; over 65% were seen once. The sample taken for sequencing was peripheral blood. The receptor source for this set is a woman aged 80 or older with acute or convalescent COVID-19. The CDR3 runs from the conserved cysteine through the conserved F or W. A D gene is named only where the DNA matches it firmly. Only part of the rows carry a size: once, few, many, or a class if the clone is expanded.

abundance | len | d_gene | j_gene | v_gene | CDR3nt | CDR3aa
. | 15 | . | TRBJ2-5 | TRBV3-1/TRBV3-2 | TGTGCCAGCAGCCAAGAGACTGGGATCGGGAAGACCCAGTACTTC | CASSQETGIGKTQYF
. | 16 | . | TRBJ2-7 | TRBV11-2 | TGTGCCAGCAGCTTAGATCCCTCAGGGTACCTCTACGAGCAGTACTTC | CASSLDPSGYLYEQYF
. | 15 | . | TRBJ1-5 | TRBV5-4 | TGTGCCAGCAGCTTTGGAGGCAACGTTAATCAGCCCCAGCATTTT | CASSFGGNVNQPQHF
. | 15 | . | TRBJ2-3 | TRBV11-2 | TGTGCCAGCAGCTTAGGCGGGTCGACCACAGATACGCAGTATTTT | CASSLGGSTTDTQYF
few | 17 | . | TRBJ2-6 | TRBV5-6 | TGTGCCAGCAGCCGGAGGCTCCCTTACTCTGGGGCCAACGTCCTGACTTTC | CASSRRLPYSGANVLTF
. | 12 | . | TRBJ1-1 | TRBV29-1 | TGCAGCGGAACAAACGATTGGACTGAAGCTTTCTTT | CSGTNDWTEAFF
. | 14 | . | TRBJ2-2 | TRBV5-1 | TGCGCCAGCAGCTTGGAAGGGGTAAACGGGGAGCTGTTTTTT | CASSLEGVNGELFF
once | 14 | TRBD1 | TRBJ2-2 | TRBV7-2 | TGTGCCAGCAGCTTAACAGGGGACACCGGGGAGCTGTTTTTT | CASSLTGDTGELFF
. | 15 | . | TRBJ2-3 | TRBV5-1 | TGCGCCAGCAGCTTGGGGAGACAGAACACAGATACGCAGTATTTT | CASSLGRQNTDTQYF
. | 17 | TRBD1 | TRBJ1-2 | TRBV7-9 | TGTGCCAGCAGCTTAGCGGGAGTGGACAGGGGGAGAGGAGGCTACACCTTC | CASSLAGVDRGRGGYTF
. | 17 | TRBD1 | TRBJ1-6 | TRBV6-1 | TGTGCCAGCAGTGAAGTGGGACAGAGCTCCTATAATTCACCCCTCCACTTT | CASSEVGQSSYNSPLHF
. | 14 | TRBD2 | TRBJ2-1 | TRBV29-1 | TGCAGCGTCCTAGCGGGAGGGCCCCTCAATGAGCAGTTCTTC | CSVLAGGPLNEQFF
. | 14 | . | TRBJ1-2 | TRBV6-5 | TGTGCCAGCAGGCTAGAACAGGGTTTCTATGGCTACACCTTC | CASRLEQGFYGYTF
. | 14 | TRBD1 | TRBJ2-5 | TRBV2 | TGTGCCAGCAACCTGGGACAGGGGCGAGAGACCCAGTACTTC | CASNLGQGRETQYF
. | 12 | . | TRBJ2-1 | TRBV27 | TGTGCCAGCAGTCCCGGGGGTGATGAGCAGTTCTTC | CASSPGGDEQFF
. | 12 | . | TRBJ1-5 | TRBV12-3/TRBV12-4 | TGTGCCAGCAGTCCCGTTCTACAGCCCCAGCATTTT | CASSPVLQPQHF
. | 11 | . | TRBJ2-7 | TRBV20-1 | TGCAGTGCCCCGAAAGCGTTCGAGCAGTACTTC | CSAPKAFEQYF
. | 13 | . | TRBJ1-1 | TRBV6-5 | TGTGCCAGCAGAAAGACAGGGAACACTGAAGCTTTCTTT | CASRKTGNTEAFF
once | 14 | . | TRBJ1-2 | TRBV9 | TGTGCCAGCAGCGTAGGGGAGAATAGCTATGGCTACACCTTC | CASSVGENSYGYTF
few | 15 | TRBD2 | TRBJ2-3 | TRBV4-3 | TGCGCCAGCAGCCAAGATAGGGTTAGCGGGGATACGCAGTATTTT | CASSQDRVSGDTQYF
once | 16 | . | TRBJ2-1 | TRBV6-2/TRBV6-3 | TGTGCCAGCAGTTACGAGGGTAAAGGTTCCTACAATGAGCAGTTCTTC | CASSYEGKGSYNEQFF
. | 14 | . | TRBJ1-2 | TRBV6-5 | TGTGCCAGCAGTTACTCCCCGACAGACTATGGCTACACCTTC | CASSYSPTDYGYTF
. | 14 | TRBD1 | TRBJ2-7 | TRBV6-5 | TGTGCCAGCAGTCTCGGGACAGGGCCCTACGAGCAGTACTTC | CASSLGTGPYEQYF
. | 14 | . | TRBJ2-1 | TRBV19 | TGTGCCAGTAGTCCCCAGCGGTTCTACAATGAGCAGTTCTTC | CASSPQRFYNEQFF
. | 15 | . | TRBJ1-1 | TRBV7-9 | TGTGCCAGCAGTCTCCTAGGCCGGGGGAACACTGAAGCTTTCTTT | CASSLLGRGNTEAFF
. | 14 | TRBD2 | TRBJ2-7 | TRBV7-6 | TGTGCCAGCAGCTTAGGCGGGGGGAATTACGAGCAGTACTTC | CASSLGGGNYEQYF
. | 16 | TRBD1 | TRBJ2-7 | TRBV18 | TGTGCCAGCTCACCAGTCGTGGGACAGGGGCTCCTCCGGCAGTACTTC | CASSPVVGQGLLRQYF
many | 13 | . | TRBJ1-1 | TRBV12-3/TRBV12-4 | TGTGCCAGCAGGGGAAGGAGGGGCACTGAAGCTTTCTTT | CASRGRRGTEAFF
. | 15 | TRBD1 | TRBJ1-6 | TRBV19 | TGTGCCAGTAGGACCGACAGGGAGTATAATTCACCCCTCCACTTT | CASRTDREYNSPLHF
few | 16 | TRBD1 | TRBJ1-2 | TRBV6-5 | TGTGCCAGCAGTTACTCCTCGGGACAGGAGGGGTATGGCTACACCTTC | CASSYSSGQEGYGYTF
once | 11 | . | TRBJ2-1 | TRBV3-1/TRBV3-2 | TGTGCCAGCAGCCAGGCCAATGAGCAGTTCTTC | CASSQANEQFF
. | 16 | . | TRBJ1-2 | TRBV18 | TGTGCCAGCTCACCATCGGGAGGGATGCAGCAAGGGAGCTACACCTTC | CASSPSGGMQQGSYTF
. | 15 | . | TRBJ2-5 | TRBV5-1 | TGCGCCAGCAGCCGGCGGGACAGCTCGACGGAGACCCAGTACTTC | CASSRRDSSTETQYF
once | 17 | . | TRBJ2-6 | TRBV18 | TGTGCCAGCTCACCCCCGGCTACAGGTTCCGGGGCCAACGTCCTGACTTTC | CASSPPATGSGANVLTF
. | 14 | TRBD2 | TRBJ2-1 | TRBV19 | TGTGCCAGTAGTTCTGGGGGAGGGGCAAATGAGCAGTTCTTC | CASSSGGGANEQFF
. | 18 | . | TRBJ1-3 | TRBV19 | TGTGCCAGTAGTACGGCGCCCGGGGGTTCTCTCTCTGGAAACACCATATATTTT | CASSTAPGGSLSGNTIYF
. | 14 | . | TRBJ1-5 | TRBV5-1 | TGCGCCAGCAGCTTGGGCGGGGGAGACCAGCCCCAGCATTTT | CASSLGGGDQPQHF
few | 14 | . | TRBJ1-5 | TRBV19 | TGTGCCAGTAGTCGGGGGGCGAGCAATCAGCCCCAGCATTTT | CASSRGASNQPQHF